The 27 T cell receptor beta chains given below trace back to one sample, sequenced in a study of blood T cells in healthy people across ages. Then a second PCR, running roughly 7 to 11 cycles, was carried out with a sample-barcoded 5' primer and a J-beta primer mix. TCRdb processed the 5' RACE reads anew with MiXCR; each CDR3 protein has one entry. The table includes fewer than 2 million distinct CDR3 sequences, 35% to 50% detected once. Sequencing was performed on blood. All receptors derive from a human donor in good health.

The genes are TRBV2 and TRBJ1-2; 9 nucleotides line up with TRBD1. Germline V CDR1 and CDR2: SNHLY, FYNNEI. The CDR3 is 13 residues long. V lost 4 bases to trimming and J lost 7 bases; unmatched junction nucleotides: 4. The DNA for the CDR3 is TGTGCCAGCAGTGCGGACAGGGGACGTGGCTACACCTTC. Residues: CASSADRGRGYTF.

This clonotype was detected a few times. This chain connects TRBV29-1 to TRBJ1-2, with 7 bases aligning to TRBD1. V was clipped by 6 bases and J by 4 bases; unmatched bases: 11. Germline lookup yields CDR1 SQVTM and CDR2 ANQGSEA. CDR3 length: 14 amino acids. CDR3 residues: CSVEPGQHSYGYTF. The CDR3 nucleotides are TGCAGCGTCGAACCGGGACAGCACTCCTATGGCTACACCTTC.

Many counts were recorded for this clonotype. The CDR3 sequence is CATSRRVLFGTGKYEQFF. CDR3 nucleotide sequence: TGTGCCACCAGCAGACGTGTGCTCTTCGGGACAGGGAAATATGAGCAGTTCTTC. The chain employs TRBV15 and TRBJ2-1; 9 bases are a match to TRBD1. Germline trimming cut 2 bases from V and 8 bases from J; bases unmatched to any gene: 16. CDR1 and CDR2 (germline): LNHNV, YYDKDF (reference sequence). The CDR3 sequence is 18 residues long. The variable domain in full, with the rest retrieved from reference TRBV15 and TRBJ2-1, is DAMVIQNPRYQVTQFGKPVTLSCSQTLNHNVMYWYQQKSSQAPKLLFHYYDKDFNNEADTPDNFQSRRPNTSFCFLDIRSPGLGDTAMYLCATSRRVLFGTGKYEQFFGPGTRLTVL.

This clonotype showed up just a few times. This chain joins TRBV29-1 and TRBJ1-1; D unresolved. Germline V gene sequence: CDR1 SQVTM, CDR2 ANQGSEA. The CDR3 loop spans 12 amino acids. Trimming took 6 bases from V and 1 from J, leaving 9 bases between them. Here the CDR3 reads CSVPGPNTEAFF. In DNA, the CDR3 is TGCAGCGTACCGGGCCCGAACACTGAAGCTTTCTTT.

The rearrangement joins TRBV12-5 to TRBJ2-1; 7 nucleotides line up with TRBD1. Per germline, CDR1 LGHNT and CDR2 FRNRAP. J was trimmed by 0 bases and V by 8 bases; bases with no gene match: 7. The CDR3 sequence is 15 residues long. The chain's CDR3 is CASHRGGTSYNEQFF. The CDR3 region has the DNA TGTGCTAGTCATCGAGGGGGCACCTCCTACAATGAGCAGTTCTTC.

This clonotype was observed a few times. V is TRBV3-1 and J is TRBJ1-2, with 10 bases matching TRBD1. The CDR3 length is 16 residues. With 4 bases clipped from V and 0 bases from J, the junction kept 5 bases outside the gene matches. Germline CDR1 is LGHDT and CDR2 is YNNKEL (reference sequence). Here the CDR3 reads CASSPGTGETNYGYTF. CDR3 in DNA: TGTGCCAGCAGCCCCGGGACAGGGGAGACTAACTATGGCTACACCTTC.

The sample holds many counts of this clonotype. The J gene is TRBJ1-1, the V gene TRBV28; no definite D call. With 2 bases removed from V and 0 bases from J, the gap between germline ends came to 4 bases. The length of the CDR3 is 13 residues. Germline CDR1 and CDR2: MDHEN and SYDVKM. This chain's CDR3 is CASSLPMNTEAFF. The CDR3 nucleotides read TGTGCCAGCAGTTTACCCATGAACACTGAAGCTTTCTTT. The complete variable domain, with remaining parts taken from reference TRBV28 and TRBJ1-1, reads DVKVTQSSRYLVKRTGEKVFLECVQDMDHENMFWYRQDPGLGLRLIYFSYDVKMKEKGDIPEGYSVSREKKERFSLILESASTNQTSMYLCASSLPMNTEAFFGQGTRLTVV.

This chain links TRBV28 with TRBJ2-7; D remains ambiguous. Deletions cut 1 base from V and 9 bases from J, with 13 bases between. Germline V gene data show CDR1 as MDHEN and CDR2 as SYDVKM. The CDR3 consists of 13 residues. CDR3 region: CASSLLGAGMQYF. Written as DNA, the CDR3 is TGTGCCAGCAGTTTATTGGGTGCTGGGATGCAGTACTTC.

The chain is built from TRBV6-2 or TRBV6-3 and TRBJ2-1; 7 positions match TRBD2. Germline V gene data show CDR1 as MNHEY and CDR2 as SVGEGT. This CDR3 has 16 residues. V lost 2 bases to trimming and J lost 3 bases; unmatched junction nucleotides: 7. CDR3 nucleotide sequence: TGTGCCAGCAGTTACGTTCGCGCTAGCGGCTACAATGAGCAGTTCTTC. Translating it yields CASSYVRASGYNEQFF.

The sample holds a few counts of this clonotype. The rearrangement uses TRBV12-3 or TRBV12-4 and TRBJ2-5; TRBD2 matches 8 bases. This CDR3 is built from 15 residues. The V gene end was trimmed by 7 bases and the J gene end by 5 bases; junction bases not matched to a gene: 12. CDR3 bases: TGTGCCAGCAATACTATTAGCGGGGCAACGGAGACCCAGTACTTC. Translating it yields CASNTISGATETQYF.

There are a few counts of this clonotype. The chain combines TRBV3-1 with TRBJ2-5; D is unresolved. The V gene lost 0 bases and the J gene lost 4 bases, with 9 bases spanning the gap. The CDR3 length is 14 residues. CDR1 and CDR2 from the germline V gene are LGHDT and YNNKEL (reference sequence). The CDR3 DNA sequence: TGTGCCAGCAGCCAAGATCCAGGAAGAGAGACCCAGTACTTC. Translation: CASSQDPGRETQYF.

This clonotype was detected ten times or more. The rearrangement uses TRBV7-8 and TRBJ2-5; 7 bases are shared with TRBD1. This CDR3 is 15 amino acids long. Germline-derived CDR1 and CDR2 are SGHVS and FQNEAQ. V shed 6 bases and J 5 bases; nucleotides not matched to a gene: 12. CDR3 amino acids: CASREDTGARETQYF. Written as DNA, the CDR3 is TGTGCCAGCAGAGAGGATACAGGGGCACGGGAGACCCAGTACTTC. Filled out from reference TRBV7-8 and TRBJ2-5, the complete variable domain reads GAGVSQSPRYKVAKRGQDVALRCDPISGHVSLFWYQQALGQGPEFLTYFQNEAQLDKSGLPSDRFFAERPEGSVSTLKIQRTQQEDSAVYLCASREDTGARETQYFGPGTRLLVL.

V is TRBV5-4 and J is TRBJ2-3; 11 bases fit TRBD2. This CDR3 region has 16 residues. Per germline, CDR1 SGHNT and CDR2 YYREEE (reference sequence). V shed 2 bases, J shed 3 bases, and the junction held 5 bases outside the gene matches. Here the CDR3 reads CASSLRTSGHTDTQYF. Here the CDR3 DNA reads TGTGCCAGCAGCTTACGGACTAGCGGGCATACAGATACGCAGTATTTT. The variable domain in full, completed from reference TRBV5-4 and TRBJ2-3, reads ETGVTQSPTHLIKTRGQQVTLRCSSQSGHNTVSWYQQALGQGPQFIFQYYREEENGRGNFPPRFSGLQFPNYSSELNVNALELDDSALYLCASSLRTSGHTDTQYFGPGTRLTVL.

Only a few counts were recorded for this clonotype. CDR3 amino acids: CASSDPNQGAIDTQYF. CDR3 DNA sequence: TGTGCCAGCAGTGATCCAAACCAGGGGGCAATAGATACGCAGTATTTT. V gene TRBV2 combines with J gene TRBJ2-3, with TRBD1 identical over 8 bases. The CDR3 is made up of 16 amino acids. The V gene's germline CDR1 is SNHLY and CDR2 FYNNEI. The V gene end was trimmed by 3 bases and the J gene end by 5 bases; junction bases not matched to a gene: 10.

This clonotype appeared many times. V usage is TRBV11-2 and J usage is TRBJ2-4; 9 bases match TRBD1. V trimming: 1 base; J trimming: 4 bases; junction bases outside the gene matches: 20. Germline V gene lookup returns CDR1 SGHAT and CDR2 FQNNGV. The CDR3 extends over 21 amino acids. CDR3 sequence (DNA): TGTGCCAGCAGCTTAGTGGGGAGGACAGGGGCCCCAGCCGGGCCAAAAAACATTCAGTACTTC. Translating gives CASSLVGRTGAPAGPKNIQYF.

Only a few counts were recorded for this clonotype. V gene TRBV12-5 combines with J gene TRBJ2-5; D gene unclear. Germline lookup yields CDR1 LGHNT and CDR2 FRNRAP. Trimming removed 1 base at V and 0 bases at J, with 12 bases between. The CDR3 loop spans 16 amino acids. The CDR3 DNA is TGTGCTAGTGGTTTGGGGCCCCCGGAGTACCAAGAGACCCAGTACTTC. Amino acids: CASGLGPPEYQETQYF.

This clonotype occurred a few times. The chain couples TRBV20-1 to TRBJ1-5; tentatively, D is TRBD1 (6 bases). Per the germline V gene, CDR1 is DFQATT and CDR2 is SNEGSKA (reference sequence). Deletions cut 1 base from V and 5 bases from J, with 12 bases between. The CDR3 has 14 amino acids. This chain's CDR3 is CSARVGTLDQPQHF. CDR3 sequence (DNA): TGCAGTGCTAGAGTAGGGACATTGGATCAGCCCCAGCATTTT.

In its sample, this clonotype was seen a few times. The rearrangement uses TRBV29-1 and TRBJ2-1; the match to TRBD2 covers 13 bases. This CDR3 comprises 17 residues. With V trimmed by 5 bases and J by 0 bases, 7 bases remained unmatched. CDR1 SQVTM and CDR2 ANQGSEA come from the germline V gene. The CDR3 region is CSVWTSGGPSSYNEQFF. In DNA form, the CDR3 reads TGCAGCGTTTGGACTAGCGGGGGCCCTAGCTCCTACAATGAGCAGTTCTTC.

The chain carries TRBV27 and TRBJ1-4; 8 bases line up with TRBD1. The CDR3 extends over 16 amino acids. Germline CDR1 is MNHEY and CDR2 is SMNVEV (reference sequence). V lost 5 bases, J lost 8 bases, and 13 bases stayed unmatched. CDR3: CASSEYSGTGSEKLFF. Here the CDR3 DNA reads TGTGCCAGCAGTGAATACTCCGGGACAGGCTCCGAAAAACTGTTTTTT. The variable domain in full, completed from reference TRBV27 and TRBJ1-4, reads EAQVTQNPRYLITVTGKKLTVTCSQNMNHEYMSWYRQDPGLGLRQIYYSMNVEVTDKGDVPEGYKVSRKEKRNFPLILESPSPNQTSLYFCASSEYSGTGSEKLFFGSGTQLSVL.

The V gene is TRBV6-5, the J gene TRBJ2-3, with D perhaps TRBD1 or TRBD2 (5 bases each). This CDR3 contains 14 residues. The germline CDR1 and CDR2 sequences are MNHEY and SVGAGI. V dropped 0 bases and J dropped 4 bases, with 8 bases sitting between them. For the CDR3, the DNA is TGTGCCAGCAGTTACTCGAGGGGTTCAGATACGCAGTATTTT. Translating gives CASSYSRGSDTQYF.

V and J are TRBV15 and TRBJ2-3; TRBD1 agrees at 7 bases. The CDR3 is 15 amino acids. Germline loops: CDR1 LNHNV, CDR2 YYDKDF (reference sequence). V was clipped by 3 bases and J by 3 bases; unmatched bases: 6. Here the CDR3 DNA reads TGTGCCACCAGCAGGACAAAACAGGGGACAGATACGCAGTATTTT. It yields the protein CATSRTKQGTDTQYF.

This clonotype was counted between two and nine times. This sequence joins TRBV20-1 and TRBJ2-1, with 9 nucleotides matching TRBD1. There are 15 residues in the CDR3. Looked up from germline, CDR1 is DFQATT and CDR2 is SNEGSKA (reference sequence). The J segment lost 1 base and the V segment lost 1 base, leaving 2 bases of the junction unmatched. The CDR3 region is CSARVGQGSYNEQFF. The CDR3 DNA reads as TGCAGTGCTAGAGTGGGACAGGGATCCTACAATGAGCAGTTCTTC.

The genes are TRBV6-5 and TRBJ1-1; a weak D match, TRBD1 (5 bases). There are 15 residues in the CDR3. Germline V gives CDR1 MNHEY, CDR2 SVGAGI. The V and J ends lost 2 bases and 6 bases respectively, with 16 bases between them. CDR3 DNA: TGTGCCAGCAGTTACGGCGTGGGGCCGGGGGCTGAAGCTTTCTTT. This translates into CASSYGVGPGAEAFF.

This clonotype was seen more than once but under ten times. This chain links TRBV12-3 or TRBV12-4 with TRBJ1-1; D is ambiguous. There are 14 residues in the CDR3. V was clipped by 3 bases and J by 1 base, with 9 bases between them. CDR3 nucleotides: TGTGCCAGCAGTTTGATGGGGAAGAACACTGAAGCTTTCTTT. Its translation: CASSLMGKNTEAFF.

This clonotype appeared a single time. The chain joins TRBV7-2 to TRBJ2-3; 7 positions agree with TRBD2. The germline V gene encodes CDR1 SGHTA and CDR2 FQGNSA. V shed 1 base and J 14 bases; nucleotides not matched to a gene: 6. The CDR3 covers 12 residues. CDR3 DNA: TGTGCCAGCAGCTTAGAAGCGGGGTTAAGGTATTTT. Amino acids: CASSLEAGLRYF.

The chain has TRBV28 and TRBJ2-7; a possible D gene is TRBD2 (6 bases). Judging by the DNA end, TRBJ2-5 fits better; the J call may be wrong. The CDR3 extends over 13 amino acids. Germline assignment: CDR1 MDHEN and CDR2 SYDVKM. This CDR3 reads CASREPSAGTQYF. The CDR3, as DNA: TGTGCCAGCAGAGAACCTAGCGCTGGGACCCAGTACTTC.

The chain is built from TRBV7-2 and TRBJ1-6; 7 nucleotides line up with TRBD1. V was pared by 5 bases and J by 8 bases, with 9 bases of the junction left unmatched. CDR3 length: 15 amino acids. Germline V CDR1 and CDR2: SGHTA, FQGNSA. The CDR3, as DNA: TGTGCCAGCAGCGCTGAGACAGGGTGGGATTCACCCCTCCACTTT. Its protein product is CASSAETGWDSPLHF.